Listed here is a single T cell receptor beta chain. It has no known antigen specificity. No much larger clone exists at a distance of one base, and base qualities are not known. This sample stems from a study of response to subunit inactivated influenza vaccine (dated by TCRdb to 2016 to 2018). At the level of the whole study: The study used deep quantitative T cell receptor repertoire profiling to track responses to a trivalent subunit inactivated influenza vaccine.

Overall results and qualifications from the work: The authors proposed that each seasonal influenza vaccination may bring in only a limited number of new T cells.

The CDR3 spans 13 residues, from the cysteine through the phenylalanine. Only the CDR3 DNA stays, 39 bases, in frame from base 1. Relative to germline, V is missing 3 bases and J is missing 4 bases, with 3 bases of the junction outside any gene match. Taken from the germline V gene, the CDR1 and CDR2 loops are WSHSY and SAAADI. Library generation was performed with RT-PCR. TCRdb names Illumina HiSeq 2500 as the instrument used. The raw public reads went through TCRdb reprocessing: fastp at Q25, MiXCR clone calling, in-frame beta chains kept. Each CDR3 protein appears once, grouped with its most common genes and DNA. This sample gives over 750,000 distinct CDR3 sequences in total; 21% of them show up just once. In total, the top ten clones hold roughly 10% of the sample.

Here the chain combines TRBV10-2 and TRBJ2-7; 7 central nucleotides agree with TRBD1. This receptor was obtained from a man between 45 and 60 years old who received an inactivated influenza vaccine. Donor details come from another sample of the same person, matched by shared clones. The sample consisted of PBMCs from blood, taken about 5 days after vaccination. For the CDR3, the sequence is CASSENRGYEQYF. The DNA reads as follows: TGCGCCAGCAGTGAAAACAGGGGTTACGAGCAGTACTTC.